Sequencing of this T cell receptor (beta chain) was carried out in a study of shared clonotypes between healthy human individuals. CD8 cells classed as naive were CD45RO-negative and positively selected for CCR7, excluding terminally differentiated effector memory CD45RA+ cells. Measured with immunoSEQ multiplex PCR; TCRdb has only the in-frame clones, and not every one. The table has 700,000 to 950,000 clones, about 96% seen once. Trimming left V 5 bases short and J 4 bases short, with 13 bases between. Germline V gene lookup returns CDR1 MNHEY and CDR2 SMNVEV (reference sequence). The CDR3 covers 14 residues.

This TCR derives from a man younger than 45 in good health. The rearrangement uses TRBV27 and TRBJ2-3; D gene ambiguous. The sample was naive CD8+ T cells sorted from blood. The CDR3 coding sequence is TGTGCCAGCAGTCTTCTTGAGGATCCAGATACGCAGTATTTT. Encoded protein: CASSLLEDPDTQYF.